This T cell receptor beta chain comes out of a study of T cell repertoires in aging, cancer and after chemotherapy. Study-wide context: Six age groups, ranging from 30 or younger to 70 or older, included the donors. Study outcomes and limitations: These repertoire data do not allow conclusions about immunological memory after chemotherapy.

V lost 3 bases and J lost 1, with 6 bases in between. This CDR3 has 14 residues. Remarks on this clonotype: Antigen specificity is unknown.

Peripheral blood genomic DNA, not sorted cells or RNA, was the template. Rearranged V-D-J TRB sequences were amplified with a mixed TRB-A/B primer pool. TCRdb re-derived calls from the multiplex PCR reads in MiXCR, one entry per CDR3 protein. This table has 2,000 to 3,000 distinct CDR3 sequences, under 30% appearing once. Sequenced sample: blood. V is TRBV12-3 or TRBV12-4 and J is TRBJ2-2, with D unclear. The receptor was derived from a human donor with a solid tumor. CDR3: CASSFLLNTGELFF. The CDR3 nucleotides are TGTGCCAGCAGTTTTTTACTGAACACCGGGGAGCTGTTTTTT.